These T cell receptor beta chains were read from a single sample in a study of graft-versus-host responses after intestinal transplantation. Method: immunoSEQ multiplex PCR; TCRdb's copy keeps in-frame clones and lacks some. The sample consists of about 6,100 clones, over 75% of them appearing once. This specimen consisted of PBMCs, obtained 83 days after transplant. The receptors were gathered from a human patient who received an intestinal transplant, so some T cells may come from the graft donor. Each CDR3 is given with its conserved first and last residue. Only part of the rows carry a size: once, few, many, or a class if the clone is expanded.

>-|TRBV10-2|TRBJ1-5
CASSESSYRDPRAPQHF
>few|TRBV2|TRBJ2-7
CASSFTGPYEQYF
>-|TRBV30|TRBJ2-7
CAWIGQGRGTYEQYF
>-|TRBV2|TRBJ2-1
CASSEAASRDGEQFF
>-|TRBV5-8|TRBJ2-1
CASSGYRGISYNEQFF
>-|TRBV6-4|TRBJ2-5
CASPPSGGQTQYF
>-|TRBV29-1|TRBJ1-1
CSVPEGTEAFF
>-|TRBV5-1|TRBJ1-1
CASSSGQPNTEAFF
>-|TRBV11-2|TRBJ2-5
CASSSLSAPEWGTQYF
>-|TRBV9|TRBJ2-1
CASSSQTSGGANEQFF
>-|TRBV10-2|TRBJ2-1
CASSDRYNEQFF
>-|TRBV9|TRBJ1-4
CASSADIPDGHEKLFF
>-|TRBV14|TRBJ2-7
CASSQDPGHSYEQYF
>few|TRBV19|TRBJ1-4
CASKSQGATNEKLFF
>-|TRBV19|TRBJ2-5
CASSIGGQGGETQYF
>-|TRBV19|TRBJ2-1
CASSTENRGGEQFF
>-|TRBV7-8|TRBJ2-1
CASSLGGLSYNEQFF
>-|TRBV25-1|TRBJ1-4
CASSPRDRVTEKLFF
>-|TRBV7-9|TRBJ2-7
CASSFSGASDEQYF